This T cell receptor (beta chain) is from a study of blood T cells in healthy people across ages. It was with a sample-barcoded 5' primer and a J-beta primer mix that a second PCR of about 6 to 12 cycles was run. TCRdb recomputed calls from the 5' RACE reads with MiXCR, one row per CDR3 protein. The sample lists hundreds of thousands of distinct CDR3 sequences, roughly half occurring once. Findings and caveats of the study: PBMCs that were unsorted prevented a conclusive naive versus antigen-experienced comparison. Fewer expanded clones and more diversity marked long-lived versus aged donors.

Germline V CDR1 and CDR2: SGHRS, YFSETQ. The CDR3 is made up of 14 amino acids. With 3 bases removed from V and 6 bases from J, the gap between germline ends came to 13 bases. This clonotype has only a few counts. What it binds is unknown. The receptor was isolated from an elderly woman in good health. Material for sequencing was blood. The rearrangement uses TRBV5-1 and TRBJ2-1, with D hard to call. The CDR3 DNA reads TGCGCCAGCAGCTCACGTACGGGTTTCAATGAGCAGTTCTTC. This sequence encodes CASSSRTGFNEQFF.